The clone carrying this T cell receptor beta chain was counted at least ten times. This CDR3 is 15 amino acids long. From germline, CDR1 is SGHRS and CDR2 YFSETQ. V was cut by 0 bases and J by 0 bases, with 7 bases left in between. TCRdb called the 5' RACE reads again in MiXCR, with one record for every CDR3 protein. The table lists tens of thousands of distinct CDR3 sequences, less than 8.5% of them singletons. The data stem from a study of T cells after yellow fever vaccination. Study-level findings and limits: Post-booster reappearance was seen for most primary-vaccination clones (roughly 96% CD4, roughly 86% CD8).

The TCR originated in a man aged 18 to 29 who received the YFV17D yellow fever vaccine. The chain joins TRBV5-1 to TRBJ2-1; D gene ambiguous. The starting material was CD8+ T cells not binding an NS4B(214-222) dextramer, sorted from PBMCs, obtained roughly seven weeks after the first yellow fever vaccination. CDR3 coding DNA: TGCGCCAGCAGCTTGGTCTCCAGCTCCTACAATGAGCAGTTCTTC. This sequence encodes CASSLVSSSYNEQFF.